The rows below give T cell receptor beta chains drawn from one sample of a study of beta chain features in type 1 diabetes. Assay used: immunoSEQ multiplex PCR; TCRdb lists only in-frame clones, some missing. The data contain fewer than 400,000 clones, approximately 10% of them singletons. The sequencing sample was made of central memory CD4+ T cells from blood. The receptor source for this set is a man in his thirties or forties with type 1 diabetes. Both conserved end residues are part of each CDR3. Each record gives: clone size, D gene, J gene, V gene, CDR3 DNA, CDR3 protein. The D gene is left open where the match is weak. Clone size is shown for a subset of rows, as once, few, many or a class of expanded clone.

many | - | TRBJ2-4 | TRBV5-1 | TGCGCCAGCAGCTTGGGACAGGGAGGCATTCAGTACTTC | CASSLGQGGIQYF
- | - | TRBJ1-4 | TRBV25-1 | TGTGCCAGCAGTCCTGCGGGGGCAACTAATGAAAAACTGTTTTTT | CASSPAGATNEKLFF
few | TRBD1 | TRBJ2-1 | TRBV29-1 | TGCAGCGTCGGACCGGGACAGGGAGAGCAGTTCTTC | CSVGPGQGEQFF
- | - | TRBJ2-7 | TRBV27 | TGTGCCAGCGCGATTACGACTAGGGTTTACGAGCAGTACTTC | CASAITTRVYEQYF
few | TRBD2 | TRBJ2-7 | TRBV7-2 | TGTGCCAGCAGCCTGACTAGCGGTTCCTACGAGCAGTACTTC | CASSLTSGSYEQYF
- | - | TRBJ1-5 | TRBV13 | TGTGCCAGCAGCTTGAGGGATCAGCCCCAGCATTTT | CASSLRDQPQHF
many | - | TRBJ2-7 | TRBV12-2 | TGTGCAAGTCTGGACAGGGTTAGCTACGAGCAGTACTTC | CASLDRVSYEQYF
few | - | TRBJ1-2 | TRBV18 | TGTGCCAGCTCACCGGGGGACTATGGCTACACCTTC | CASSPGDYGYTF
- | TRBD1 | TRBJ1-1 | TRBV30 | TGTGCCGGAAACAGGGGGGCGAACACTGAAGCTTTCTTT | CAGNRGANTEAFF
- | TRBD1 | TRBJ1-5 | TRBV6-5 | TGTGCCAGCAGTTACTCAGTAGCAGGGGGGCAGCCCCAGCATTTT | CASSYSVAGGQPQHF
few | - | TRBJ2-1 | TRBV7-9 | TGTGCCAGCAGCTTATCCGTAGCCTACAATGAGCAGTTCTTC | CASSLSVAYNEQFF
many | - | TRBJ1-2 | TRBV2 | TGTGCCAACACCGGGACTCTTGGCTACACCTTC | CANTGTLGYTF
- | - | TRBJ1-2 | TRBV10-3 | TGTGCCATCACCCCGGGGGGACACTATGGCTACACCTTC | CAITPGGHYGYTF
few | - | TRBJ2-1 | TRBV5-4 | TGTGCCAGCAGCTTACCTGGGAATGAGCAGTTCTTC | CASSLPGNEQFF
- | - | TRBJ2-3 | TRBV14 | TGTGCCAGCAGACAAGTCGGAGATACGCAGTATTTT | CASRQVGDTQYF
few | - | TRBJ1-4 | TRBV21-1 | TGTGCCAGCAGTTGGGGGGCTGAAAAACTGTTTTTT | CASSWGAEKLFF
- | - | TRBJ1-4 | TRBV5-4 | TGCGCCAGCAGCCAAGATTTTTGGGAAAAACTGTTTTTT | CASSQDFWEKLFF
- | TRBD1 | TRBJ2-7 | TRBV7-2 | TGTGCCAGCAGCTTAGTCGGGACAGGTGGCCACGAGCAGTACTTC | CASSLVGTGGHEQYF
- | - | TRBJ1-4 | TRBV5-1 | TGCGCCAGCAGCTTGGGGCTTTCACAGGAGAATGAAAAACTGTTTTTT | CASSLGLSQENEKLFF
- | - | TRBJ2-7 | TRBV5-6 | TGTGCCAGCAGCTTGCAAGGGGATTATCCCTACGAGCAGTACTTC | CASSLQGDYPYEQYF
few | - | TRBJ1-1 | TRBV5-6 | TGTGCCAGCAGCCCCTGGGGGGGGCCCAACACTGAAGCTTTCTTT | CASSPWGGPNTEAFF
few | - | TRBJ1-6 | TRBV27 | TGTGCCAGCAGTTTGCTGGGAACAGGTGAACGGCGTTCACCCCTCCACTTT | CASSLLGTGERRSPLHF
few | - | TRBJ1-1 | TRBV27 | TGTGCCAGCCGGATAGGGGCAAGCACTGAAGCTTTCTTT | CASRIGASTEAFF
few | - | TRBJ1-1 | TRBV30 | TGTGCCTGGATGCAGAACACTGAAGCTTTCTTT | CAWMQNTEAFF
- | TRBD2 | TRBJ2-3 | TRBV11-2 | TGTGCCAGCAGCGAAACTACACCGGGCCCCGGGGGGGGCACAGATACGCAGTATTTT | CASSETTPGPGGGTDTQYF
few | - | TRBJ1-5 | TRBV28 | TGTGCCAGCAGTTCGCCGGGACTTTATCAGCCCCAGCATTTT | CASSSPGLYQPQHF
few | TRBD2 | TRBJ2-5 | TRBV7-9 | TGTGCCAGCAGCCTAGGACTAGCGGGGGGACAAGAGACCCAGTACTTC | CASSLGLAGGQETQYF
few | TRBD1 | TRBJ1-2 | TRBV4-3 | TGCGCCAGCAGCCGGGCTACCGGGACAGGGGGCCTTAACTATGGCTACACCTTC | CASSRATGTGGLNYGYTF
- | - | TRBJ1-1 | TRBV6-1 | TGTGCCACGGCCTGGACGGCGAACACTGAAGCTTTCTTT | CATAWTANTEAFF
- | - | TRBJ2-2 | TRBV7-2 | TGTGCCAGCAGCCCAAAAACGACCATCCGGGAGCTGTTTTTT | CASSPKTTIRELFF
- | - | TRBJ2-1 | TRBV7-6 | TGTGCCAGCAGCCCGGAACAGGGGACTGCCTACAATGAGCAGTTCTTC | CASSPEQGTAYNEQFF
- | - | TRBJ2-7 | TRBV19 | TGTGCCAGTAGATCGTCCGTAGGGCAGGCCTACGAGCAGTACTTC | CASRSSVGQAYEQYF
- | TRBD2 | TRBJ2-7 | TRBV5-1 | TGCGCCAGCACGAGAGGGACTAGCGGGGGCTACGAGCAGTACTTC | CASTRGTSGGYEQYF
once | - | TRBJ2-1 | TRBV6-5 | TGTGCCAGCAGTACTTTGGAAGGGGGGCCCTACCTGCCGTTCTTC | CASSTLEGGPYLPFF
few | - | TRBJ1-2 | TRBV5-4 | TGTGCCAGCAGCTTGCCCGGGGCATATGATTTCTATGGCTACACCTTC | CASSLPGAYDFYGYTF
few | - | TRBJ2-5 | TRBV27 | TGTGCCAGCTCTAAATGGGGGGCGGGGGAGACCCAGTACTTC | CASSKWGAGETQYF
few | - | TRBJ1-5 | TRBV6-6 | TGTGCCAGCAGTTACAGAGGGCTTTCTCAGCCCCAGCATTTT | CASSYRGLSQPQHF
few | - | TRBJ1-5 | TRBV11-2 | TGTGCCAGCAGCCTGGACGGGCTGTCCCAGCATTTT | CASSLDGLSQHF
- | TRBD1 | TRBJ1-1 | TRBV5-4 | TGTGCCAGCAGCTTGGCTTGGTCGGACAGGGTCGCCACTGAAGCTTTCTTT | CASSLAWSDRVATEAFF
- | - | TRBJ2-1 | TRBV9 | TGTGCCAGCAGCGAAGGGGAGATCAATGAGCAGTTCTTC | CASSEGEINEQFF
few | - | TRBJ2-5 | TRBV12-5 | TGTGCTAGTGGCAAAGAGGAGACCCAGTACTTC | CASGKEETQYF
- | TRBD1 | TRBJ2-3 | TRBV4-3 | TGCGCCAGCAGCCCTTGGACAGGCACCAGTACAGATACGCAGTATTTT | CASSPWTGTSTDTQYF
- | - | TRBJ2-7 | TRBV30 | TGTGCCTGGAGTACGAGGGGCTACGAGCAGTACTTC | CAWSTRGYEQYF
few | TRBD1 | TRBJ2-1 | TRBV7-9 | TGTGCCAGCAGAGGACAGGGGACTTACAATGAGCAGTTCTTC | CASRGQGTYNEQFF
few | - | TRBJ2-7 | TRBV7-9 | TGTGCCAGCAGCCCGGAGTACCTCCGGGACGAGCAGTACTTC | CASSPEYLRDEQYF
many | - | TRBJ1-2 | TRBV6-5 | TGTGCCAGCAGTTACCGCCCCTTCGCCGGCTACACCTTC | CASSYRPFAGYTF
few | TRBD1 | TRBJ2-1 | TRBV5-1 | TGCGCCAGCAGCTTGGCGGCCGGGACAGGGTCGGGCAATGAGCAGTTCTTC | CASSLAAGTGSGNEQFF
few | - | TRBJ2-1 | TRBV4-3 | TGCGCCAGCAGCCTTCAAAGGGGCTCCGGGTCCTACAATGAGCAGTTCTTC | CASSLQRGSGSYNEQFF
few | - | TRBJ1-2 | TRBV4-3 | TGCGCCAGCAGCCAAGATTTCGGCTATGGCTACACCTTC | CASSQDFGYGYTF
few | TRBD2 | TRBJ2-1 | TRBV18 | TGTGCCAGCTCACCACCGGCGGGGGGGCCTATTAGCAATGAGCAGTTCTTC | CASSPPAGGPISNEQFF